This is a list of T cell receptor beta chains from one sample in a study of T cell therapy after organ transplantation. Sequenced by immunoSEQ multiplex PCR; TCRdb stores in-frame clones only, minus some. Of fewer than 25,000 clones listed, roughly 84% are singletons. These receptors are not linked to any known antigen. The sample in question was CD8+ T cells from blood, obtained after autologous CMV-specific T cell therapy. The receptors derive from a human patient who had received a solid organ transplant and had CMV disease. A subset of T cells may come from the graft donor. The CDR3 runs from the conserved cysteine through the conserved F or W. The D gene is left open where the match is weak. The size entry is marked missing in some rows and otherwise reads once, few, many or a size class.

v_gene	d_gene	abundance	j_gene	CDR3nt	CDR3aa
TRBV27	.	.	TRBJ2-7	TGTGCCAGCAGGATACTGGGGCAGGGCTCCTACGAGCAGTACTTC	CASRILGQGSYEQYF
TRBV4-3	TRBD1	.	TRBJ1-4	TGCGCCAGCAGCCAAGAGGGGGACAGGTATAATGAAAAACTGTTTTTT	CASSQEGDRYNEKLFF
TRBV28	.	.	TRBJ2-7	TGTGCCAGCAGCCAGAGCTCGGGAACCTCCTACGAGCAGTACTTC	CASSQSSGTSYEQYF
TRBV9	.	.	TRBJ1-2	TGTGCCAGCAGCGCCCCAGGGATCTACACCTTC	CASSAPGIYTF
TRBV18	TRBD2	few	TRBJ2-7	TGTGCCAGCTCACTCCCAGCGGGAAATCCCTACGAGCAGTACTTC	CASSLPAGNPYEQYF
TRBV6-1	.	.	TRBJ2-3	TGTGCCAGCAGTGAAGATCCTGGACAGTACACAGATACGCAGTATTTT	CASSEDPGQYTDTQYF
TRBV19	TRBD1	.	TRBJ2-3	TGTGCCAGTAGTACCCGACAGGGGTCGGGAAACACAGATACGCAGTATTTT	CASSTRQGSGNTDTQYF
TRBV6-5	.	.	TRBJ1-1	TGTGCCAGCAGTTACTCTAGGACAGCGAACACTGAAGCTTTCTTT	CASSYSRTANTEAFF
TRBV6-5	.	.	TRBJ2-2	TGTGCCAGCAGTTACTCCGGGCTTGGGAACACCGGGGAGCTGTTTTTT	CASSYSGLGNTGELFF
TRBV27	.	.	TRBJ2-3	TGTGCCAGCAGTTTATCGATCGCTACAGGGCTGTCCGGCTCAGATACGCAGTATTTT	CASSLSIATGLSGSDTQYF
TRBV28	.	few	TRBJ1-5	TGTGCCAGCTGGGGGGGGGCGGGGCAGCCCCAGCATTTT	CASWGGAGQPQHF
TRBV27	TRBD1	once	TRBJ2-1	TGTGCCAGCAGTCCGATGATGGGACAGGGGTACAATGAGCAGTTCTTC	CASSPMMGQGYNEQFF
TRBV28	.	.	TRBJ2-7	TGTGCCAGCAACCCGCTAGCCCTCAACAGGGACGGGGAGCAGTACTTC	CASNPLALNRDGEQYF
TRBV6-6	.	.	TRBJ1-1	TGTGCCAGCAGAGAATACACTGAAGCTTTCTTT	CASREYTEAFF
TRBV5-6	TRBD1	.	TRBJ1-2	TGTGCCAGCAGCGTGGGACAGGGGGCATCTGGCTACACCTTC	CASSVGQGASGYTF
TRBV6-5	.	.	TRBJ2-7	TGTGCCAGCAGTTGGAAGGACGTAAGCTCCTACGAGCAGTACTTC	CASSWKDVSSYEQYF
TRBV28	.	.	TRBJ2-7	TGTGCCAGCAGTTTGGGTTGGACGGGAGAGTATTTAGAGCAGTACTTC	CASSLGWTGEYLEQYF
TRBV15	TRBD2	.	TRBJ2-7	TGTGCCACCAGCAGAGATTTTCTAGCGGGAGTCTCCTACGAGCAGTACTTC	CATSRDFLAGVSYEQYF
TRBV5-5	.	.	TRBJ1-1	TGTGCCAGCAGAATGGGCCAAACCCCTGAAGCTTTCTTT	CASRMGQTPEAFF
TRBV6-6	TRBD1	.	TRBJ1-5	TGTGCCAGCAGAGATACAGGGGGGAGCAATCAGCCCCAGCATTTT	CASRDTGGSNQPQHF
TRBV5-1	.	.	TRBJ2-1	TGCGCCAGCAGCATAGGGACGGACAATGAGCAGTTCTTC	CASSIGTDNEQFF
TRBV11-3	.	.	TRBJ2-5	TGTGCCAGCAGCTCCCGGGGTGAAGAGACCCAGTACTTC	CASSSRGEETQYF
TRBV5-4	TRBD2	.	TRBJ2-1	TGTGCCAGCAGCGAGGGACTAGCGGGGCCGCTCTCCTACAATGAGCAGTTCTTC	CASSEGLAGPLSYNEQFF
TRBV19	TRBD2	.	TRBJ2-1	TGTGCCAGTAGTATTGGGGGGGATGAGCAGTTCTTC	CASSIGGDEQFF
TRBV30	.	.	TRBJ2-6	TGTGCCTGGAGTTCAGGGCTTGGGGCCAACGTCCTGACTTTC	CAWSSGLGANVLTF
TRBV19	.	.	TRBJ2-1	TGTGCCAGTAGTATAGGAAACAATGAGCAGTTCTTC	CASSIGNNEQFF
TRBV23-1	.	.	TRBJ2-4	TGCGCCAGACGGACGAGGGGTATAGACATTCAGTACTTC	CARRTRGIDIQYF
TRBV7-2	.	.	TRBJ1-5	TGTGCCAGCACCCTGTCGGGGGGCTCGGTGCAGCCCCAGCATTTT	CASTLSGGSVQPQHF
TRBV7-9	TRBD1	.	TRBJ2-5	TGTGCCAGCAGCTTCCCCTGGACAGGGGGCAATGAGACCCAGTACTTC	CASSFPWTGGNETQYF
TRBV2	.	.	TRBJ2-3	TGTGCCAGCACCGACTCTGCCGGAGATACGCAGTATTTT	CASTDSAGDTQYF
TRBV2	.	.	TRBJ2-3	TGTGCCAGCACCCACAGCGAGGGTATGGACACAGATACGCAGTATTTT	CASTHSEGMDTDTQYF
TRBV29-1	.	.	TRBJ2-7	TGCAGCGTTGTGCCTCAGAGCTCCTACGAGCAGTACTTC	CSVVPQSSYEQYF
TRBV28	TRBD2	.	TRBJ2-7	TGTGCCAGCACCAATCTAGCGGGAGGTCCCGAGCAGTACTTC	CASTNLAGGPEQYF
TRBV29-1	.	.	TRBJ2-1	TGCAGCGTTGGATTGGGGGACCTAAATGAGCAGTTCTTC	CSVGLGDLNEQFF
TRBV4-3	.	few	TRBJ2-2	TGCGCCAGCAGCCAAGATCGGGGTAACACCGGGGAGCTGTTTTTT	CASSQDRGNTGELFF
TRBV29-1	TRBD2	.	TRBJ2-1	TGCAGCGGACTAGCGGGGGGATACAATGAGCAGTTCTTC	CSGLAGGYNEQFF
TRBV6-4	.	few	TRBJ1-1	TGTGCCAGCAGTGACAGGGATAACACTGAAGCTTTCTTT	CASSDRDNTEAFF
TRBV4-3	.	.	TRBJ1-3	TGCGCCAGCAGCCAAGGTGTGGGGGCTGGAAACACCATATATTTT	CASSQGVGAGNTIYF
TRBV28	.	.	TRBJ2-7	TGTGCCAGCAGTTTATTAGGGAACAGTCGGGAGCAGTACTTC	CASSLLGNSREQYF
TRBV9	TRBD1	.	TRBJ2-7	TGTGCCAGCAGCCCAACAGGGACAGGGGGCTACGAGCAGTACTTC	CASSPTGTGGYEQYF
TRBV4-1	.	.	TRBJ2-4	TGCGCCAGCAGCCACTTGGGGTATAAAAACATTCAGTACTTC	CASSHLGYKNIQYF
TRBV7-2	.	once	TRBJ2-1	TGTGCCCCCGGAGGACCGGGACGAGGTAACAATGAGCAGTTCTTC	CAPGGPGRGNNEQFF
TRBV7-2	TRBD2	few	TRBJ2-1	TGTGCCAGCAGCTTAGCGCGGACTAGCGGGAGGTACAATGAGCAGTTCTTC	CASSLARTSGRYNEQFF
TRBV6-6	.	.	TRBJ2-7	TGTGCCAGCTGTTCGACAGGTAGCTCCGAGCAGTACTTC	CASCSTGSSEQYF
TRBV7-9	TRBD1	.	TRBJ1-4	TGTGCCACCTCAGGGGGGGATGAAAAACTGTTTTTT	CATSGGDEKLFF
TRBV6-5	.	.	TRBJ2-5	TGTGCCAGCAGTTACTCGATCTCTCGCCAAGAGACCCAGTACTTC	CASSYSISRQETQYF
TRBV7-9	TRBD2	few	TRBJ2-5	TGTGCCAGCAGCTTCCTGATAGCGGGGGGTGGGGAGACCCAGTACTTC	CASSFLIAGGGETQYF
TRBV6-4	TRBD1	.	TRBJ1-6	TGTGCCAGCAGTGCCGGGACAGGGGGCAATTCACCCCTCCACTTT	CASSAGTGGNSPLHF
TRBV27	.	.	TRBJ2-5	TGTGCCAGCAGTTTACTCGGGGGCGCGGGTTTAGAGACCCAGTACTTC	CASSLLGGAGLETQYF
TRBV7-9	TRBD1	.	TRBJ2-2	TGTGCCAGCAGCCCCGACAGGGGGCGAACCGGGGAGCTGTTTTTT	CASSPDRGRTGELFF
TRBV7-3	.	.	TRBJ1-1	TGTGCCAGCAGCTTCGCCCTGAACACTGAAGCTTTCTTT	CASSFALNTEAFF
TRBV6-4	TRBD2	few	TRBJ2-3	TGTGCCAGCAGTGGCGGGGGGGCCACAGATACGCAGTATTTT	CASSGGGATDTQYF
TRBV6-5	.	.	TRBJ2-5	TGTGCCAGCAGTTACTCCGGGACCCCACCGCGAGAGACCCAGTACTTC	CASSYSGTPPRETQYF